The 32 T cell receptor beta chains given below trace back to one sample, sequenced in a study of post-analysis software for immune sequencing data. Overall study findings and caveats: TRBV segments more frequent in patients than in controls numbered several and included TRBV5-6, TRBV5-1 and TRBV20-1.

Every TCR beta cDNA library bore unique molecular identifiers. Each CDR3 protein gets one entry after TCRdb re-called the PCR reads with MiXCR. The table lists about 770,000 distinct CDR3 sequences, about half of them singletons, with roughly 4.4% in the top ten. These receptors have no identified antigens. What was sequenced was blood. All receptors come from a girl between 10 and 17 years old with multiple sclerosis.

This clonotype was seen more than once but under ten times. This chain uses TRBV11-1 with TRBJ1-1; D ambiguous. The CDR3 sequence is 14 residues long. The V gene's germline CDR1 is SGHAT and CDR2 FQDESV (reference sequence). V was pared by 5 bases and J by 6 bases, with 16 bases between. The CDR3 protein is CASSITDGPSEAFF. The CDR3 DNA reads TGTGCCAGCAGCATCACTGACGGACCCTCTGAAGCTTTCTTT.

The chain joins TRBV7-3 to TRBJ2-1, with 12 bases fitting TRBD2. The CDR3 is made up of 14 amino acids. CDR1 is SGHTA and CDR2 is FQGTGA in the germline V gene. The ends lost 5 bases at V and 9 bases at J; junction bases unmatched: 5. DNA for the CDR3: TGTGCCAGCAGCCCTACGACTAGCGGGGGTGAGCAGTTCTTC. This encodes CASSPTTSGGEQFF.

The chain employs TRBV20-1 and TRBJ1-2; D is unclear. Trimming cost V 3 bases and J 0 bases, with 11 bases left between them. This CDR3 spans 14 amino acids. Germline CDR1 DFQATT, CDR2 SNEGSKA (reference sequence). The chain's CDR3 is CSARSAEANYGYTF. The CDR3 nucleotides are TGCAGTGCTAGGTCGGCGGAAGCTAACTATGGCTACACCTTC.

This clonotype occurred a few times. The genes are TRBV11-2 and TRBJ2-7; D gene unclear. The germline CDR1 and CDR2 sequences are SGHAT and FQNNGV. Deletions cut 6 bases from V and 1 base from J, with 16 bases between. CDR3 size: 15 residues. The CDR3 nucleotides read TGTGCCAGCAGGGCCCCGGGCCGACCGTCCTACGAGCAGTACTTC. Its translation is CASRAPGRPSYEQYF.

CDR3 nucleotides: TGTGCCAGCAGCCTCGACCCGACAGGGGGCGCAGATACGCAGTATTTT. Protein: CASSLDPTGGADTQYF. The chain is built from TRBV7-9 and TRBJ2-3; 10 bases map to TRBD1. This CDR3 comprises 16 residues. The germline V gene encodes CDR1 SEHNR and CDR2 FQNEAQ (reference sequence). After removal of 5 bases from V and 4 bases from J, the junction contained 9 bases not matched to a gene. Supplemented by reference TRBV7-9 and TRBJ2-3, the full variable domain reads DTGVSQNPRHKITKRGQNVTFRCDPISEHNRLYWYRQTLGQGPEFLTYFQNEAQLEKSRLLSDRFSAERPKGSFSTLEIQRTEQGDSAMYLCASSLDPTGGADTQYFGPGTRLTVL.

This clonotype was counted only a few times. J is TRBJ1-1 and V is TRBV7-3, with no clear D. V lost 1 base and J lost 1, with 10 bases in between. The CDR3 loop spans 15 amino acids. From germline, CDR1 is SGHTA and CDR2 FQGTGA. The CDR3 coding sequence is TGTGCCAGCAGCTTAATTCGGAGGGAGAACACTGAAGCTTTCTTT. It yields the protein CASSLIRRENTEAFF.

The chain carries TRBV7-2 and TRBJ2-3; D may be TRBD2 (5 bases). Germline CDR1 is SGHTA and CDR2 is FQGNSA. The CDR3 covers 15 residues. Trimming took off 5 bases at V and 4 bases at J, with 16 bases between the two ends. The chain's CDR3 is CASSQPGLAADTQYF. Written as DNA, the CDR3 is TGTGCCAGCAGCCAACCCGGGCTAGCAGCAGATACGCAGTATTTT. Based on the CDR3 plus reference TRBV7-2 and TRBJ2-3, the full variable domain is GAGVSQSPSNKVTEKGKDVELRCDPISGHTALYWYRQSLGQGLEFLIYFQGNSAPDKSGLPSDRFSAERTGGSVSTLTIQRTQQEDSAVYLCASSQPGLAADTQYFGPGTRLTVL.

This clonotype was counted many times. DNA for the CDR3: TGTGCCAGCAGCTGGGACAACACTGAAGCTTTCTTT. This codes for CASSWDNTEAFF. The J gene is TRBJ1-1, the V gene TRBV5-6, with D tentatively TRBD1 (5 bases). Germline V gene lookup returns CDR1 SGHDT and CDR2 YYEEEE. Trimming stripped 3 bases from V and 2 bases from J, with 5 bases between. The CDR3 spans 12 residues.

This clonotype was seen more than once but under ten times. The V call is TRBV2, the J call TRBJ2-5; 7 bases are a match to TRBD2. CDR1 and CDR2 (germline): SNHLY, FYNNEI. V dropped 6 bases and J dropped 7; count of bases not matched to a gene: 8. The CDR3 runs to 13 residues. CDR3 sequence: CASSPTSRVTQYF. CDR3 in DNA: TGTGCCAGCAGCCCGACTAGCAGGGTGACCCAGTACTTC.

This clonotype has more than one count but fewer than ten. This sequence joins TRBV29-1 and TRBJ2-5; 10 bases fit TRBD2. The ends lost 2 bases at V and 5 bases at J; junction bases unmatched: 5. This CDR3 contains 14 residues. CDR1 is SQVTM, CDR2 ANQGSEA, per germline. CDR3 amino acids: CSVELAGGRETQYF. The CDR3 DNA sequence: TGCAGCGTTGAATTAGCGGGAGGTCGGGAGACCCAGTACTTC.

CDR3 nucleotide sequence: TGCAGCGTGTCGGACCGTTTCTCCTACGAGCAGTACTTC. Protein product: CSVSDRFSYEQYF. The rearrangement joins TRBV29-1 to TRBJ2-7; D remains ambiguous. This CDR3 is 13 amino acids long. Trimming pared 6 bases from V and 0 bases from J, leaving 12 bases between. Per the germline V gene, CDR1 is SQVTM and CDR2 is ANQGSEA.

The chain employs TRBV7-2 and TRBJ2-3; TRBD2 matches 7 bases. The CDR3 runs 15 residues. The V segment lost 7 bases and the J segment 3 bases; nucleotides outside the gene matches: 10. Germline loops: CDR1 SGHTA, CDR2 FQGNSA. The CDR3 DNA reads as TGTGCCAGCACCGGCCGACTAGCTTGGACAGATACGCAGTATTTT. Translated: CASTGRLAWTDTQYF.

The rearrangement uses TRBV24-1 and TRBJ2-2, with D perhaps TRBD1 or TRBD2 (5 bases each). Per the germline V gene, CDR1 is KGHDR and CDR2 is SFDVKD. CDR3 size: 15 residues. Trimming cost V 4 bases and J 5 bases, with 13 bases left between them. DNA for the CDR3: TGTGCCACCAGTGACCCGGGACGGGGAACCGGGGAGCTGTTTTTT. Translation: CATSDPGRGTGELFF.

J is TRBJ2-3 and V is TRBV7-9; TRBD2 agrees at 10 bases. The CDR3 is 17 amino acids. The germline CDR1 and CDR2 sequences are SEHNR and FQNEAQ (reference sequence). V trimming: 2 bases; J trimming: 2 bases; junction bases outside the gene matches: 7. The CDR3 sequence is CASSLPWTSGYTDTQYF. CDR3 DNA sequence: TGTGCCAGCAGCTTACCGTGGACTAGCGGATACACAGATACGCAGTATTTT.

A few counts support this clonotype. Here the CDR3 reads CSARSGTSNEQFF. Here the CDR3 DNA reads TGCAGTGCTAGATCCGGGACTAGCAATGAGCAGTTCTTC. The rearrangement links TRBV20-1 to TRBJ2-1, with 8 bases that match TRBD2. The CDR3 length is 13 residues. Germline values: CDR1 DFQATT, CDR2 SNEGSKA (reference sequence). V gave up 2 bases and J gave up 6 bases; unmatched junction bases: 3.

This chain joins TRBV6-1 and TRBJ1-2, with D uncertain. Trimming stripped 6 bases from V and 3 bases from J, with 8 bases between. The CDR3 is 12 amino acids. Germline assignment: CDR1 MNHNS and CDR2 SASEGT. This chain's CDR3 is CASSHTYYGYTF. The CDR3 DNA reads TGTGCCAGCAGCCACACCTACTATGGCTACACCTTC.

The V call is TRBV28, the J call TRBJ2-1, with 7 bases identical to TRBD2. Germline V CDR1 and CDR2: MDHEN, SYDVKM. The CDR3 length is 16 residues. V was clipped by 5 bases and J by 0 bases; unmatched bases: 7. The CDR3 loop is CASSTTAGPSYNEQFF. The DNA of the CDR3 is TGTGCCAGCAGTACGACAGCGGGACCCTCCTACAATGAGCAGTTCTTC.

V gene TRBV6-5 combines with J gene TRBJ1-1; the D gene is possibly TRBD1 (6 bases). CDR1 is MNHEY, CDR2 SVGAGI, per germline. Between the trimmed V and J ends, which lost 7 bases and 5 bases, there was a span of 8 bases. The length of the CDR3 is 11 residues. The DNA for the CDR3 is TGTGCCAGCACCCAGGGGACTGAAGCTTTCTTT. Its protein is CASTQGTEAFF.

The chain combines TRBV27 with TRBJ2-6; 9 bases align to TRBD1. V lost 5 bases to trimming and J lost 4 bases; unmatched junction nucleotides: 6. Looked up from germline, CDR1 is MNHEY and CDR2 is SMNVEV (reference sequence). The CDR3 is 16 residues long. CDR3 in DNA: TGTGCCAGCAGTAAGGGACAGGGAGGGGGGGCCAACGTCCTGACTTTC. Translated, it gives CASSKGQGGGANVLTF.

In its sample, this clonotype was seen once. The chain links TRBV28 to TRBJ2-6; D unresolved. Looked up from germline, CDR1 is MDHEN and CDR2 is SYDVKM. V was cut by 4 bases and J by 4 bases, with 11 bases left in between. CDR3 length equals 15 residues. CDR3 bases: TGTGCCAGCAGTTCCTGTCTCCGGGGGGCCAACGTCCTGACTTTC. Its translation: CASSSCLRGANVLTF.

The gene calls are TRBV27 and TRBJ2-3; 7 bases map to TRBD1. This CDR3 spans 17 amino acids. Germline trimming cut 4 bases from V and 1 base from J; bases unmatched to any gene: 11. The germline V gene encodes CDR1 MNHEY and CDR2 SMNVEV (reference sequence). CDR3 nucleotides: TGTGCCAGCAGTTCAGTCCGGACAGGTGGAGGCACAGATACGCAGTATTTT. It specifies CASSSVRTGGGTDTQYF.

This clonotype showed up just a few times. This chain links TRBV20-1 with TRBJ2-3; 7 nucleotides agree with TRBD2. The length of the CDR3 is 15 residues. Germline CDR1 DFQATT, CDR2 SNEGSKA (reference sequence). The trim removed 5 bases at V and 0 bases at J, leaving 8 bases unmatched. For the CDR3, the DNA is TGCAGTGCTGTAGCTAGCGGTACTAGCACAGATACGCAGTATTTT. It codes for CSAVASGTSTDTQYF.

The chain is built from TRBV20-1 and TRBJ2-7; D tentatively reads TRBD1 or TRBD2 (7 bases each). Germline V gene lookup returns CDR1 DFQATT and CDR2 SNEGSKA (reference sequence). With 3 bases removed from V and 10 bases from J, the gap between germline ends came to 22 bases. This CDR3 spans 14 amino acids. CDR3 coding DNA: TGCAGTGCTAGTCGCAGGGGGGGACGGCAGCCCCAGTACTTC. Amino acids: CSASRRGGRQPQYF.

This clonotype appeared a few times. This chain uses TRBV30 with TRBJ1-5; 10 positions agree with TRBD1. Trimming took 1 base from V and 3 from J; bases not matched to a gene: 3. CDR3 length equals 15 residues. CDR1 is GTSNPN and CDR2 is SVGIG in the germline V gene (reference sequence). The CDR3 here is CAWSDGQGVNQPQHF. CDR3 coding DNA: TGTGCCTGGAGTGACGGACAGGGGGTCAATCAGCCCCAGCATTTT. The full variable domain, with the rest looked up from reference TRBV30 and TRBJ1-5, is SQTIHQWPATLVQPVGSPLSLECTVEGTSNPNLYWYRQAAGRGLQLLFYSVGIGQISSEVPQNLSASRPQDRQFILSSKKLLLSDSGFYLCAWSDGQGVNQPQHFGDGTRLSIL.

The gene calls are TRBV20-1 and TRBJ2-1, with TRBD2 identical over 9 bases. The V and J ends lost 0 bases and 2 bases, in that order; junction bases with no gene match: 5. This CDR3 comprises 16 residues. The germline V gene encodes CDR1 DFQATT and CDR2 SNEGSKA (reference sequence). The CDR3 DNA sequence: TGCAGTGCTAGAGATTGGGCTAGCGGGACCTACAATGAGCAGTTCTTC. Translated, it gives CSARDWASGTYNEQFF.

There are a few counts of this clonotype. The rearrangement uses TRBV5-1 and TRBJ2-3, with TRBD2 as a possible D gene (6 bases). Germline V gene sequence: CDR1 SGHRS, CDR2 YFSETQ. CDR3 length equals 15 residues. The V and J ends lost 4 bases and 0 bases respectively, with 12 bases between them. The CDR3 bases are TGCGCCAGCAGCCCCGGGGGATCTAGCACAGATACGCAGTATTTT. Its protein is CASSPGGSSTDTQYF.

The chain links TRBV3-1 to TRBJ2-4, with D perhaps matching TRBD2 (6 bases). The V gene's germline CDR1 is LGHDT and CDR2 YNNKEL (reference sequence). This CDR3 has 15 residues. Trimming stripped 1 base from V and 2 bases from J, with 9 bases between. The CDR3 protein is CASSQGRGSKNIQYF. CDR3 sequence (DNA): TGTGCCAGCAGCCAAGGGAGGGGTTCCAAAAACATTCAGTACTTC.

CDR3 nucleotides: TGCAGCGCATCCTCGGCGGGAGGCCTCTACGAGCAGTACTTC. It codes for CSASSAGGLYEQYF. The chain couples TRBV29-1 to TRBJ2-5; the match to TRBD2 covers 8 bases. The better agreement between TRBJ2-7 and the DNA end casts doubt on the J call. The CDR3 consists of 14 residues. Germline V gives CDR1 SQVTM, CDR2 ANQGSEA.

This clonotype was observed at least ten times. The chain has TRBV5-1 and TRBJ2-7; 7 bases map to TRBD2. V shed 3 bases, J shed 3 bases, and the junction held 15 bases outside the gene matches. This CDR3 is built from 17 residues. Germline assignment: CDR1 SGHRS and CDR2 YFSETQ. CDR3 in DNA: TGCGCCAGCAGCTCCACGGAACAGCGGGGTGGGGACTACGAGCAGTACTTC. Its translation: CASSSTEQRGGDYEQYF. Full variable domain (outside the CDR3, taken from reference TRBV5-1 and TRBJ2-7): KAGVTQTPRYLIKTRGQQVTLSCSPISGHRSVSWYQQTPGQGLQFLFEYFSETQRNKGNFPGRFSGRQFSNSRSEMNVSTLELGDSALYLCASSSTEQRGGDYEQYFGPGTRLTVT.

The V call is TRBV6-5, the J call TRBJ2-1; maybe TRBD2 (6 bases). V was shortened by 3 bases and J by 2 bases, with 14 bases between the two germline ends. Germline values: CDR1 MNHEY, CDR2 SVGAGI. The CDR3 has 16 residues. As DNA, the CDR3 is TGTGCCAGCAGTTATTCCTTTAGCGGAACCTACAATGAGCAGTTCTTC. Encoded protein: CASSYSFSGTYNEQFF.

The chain employs TRBV5-4 and TRBJ1-2; tentative D call: TRBD1 (5 bases). Trimming shortened V by 5 bases and J by 5 bases, and 16 bases separated the two germline ends. Germline values: CDR1 SGHNT, CDR2 YYREEE (reference sequence). CDR3 length equals 14 residues. This chain's CDR3 is CASRLAGGRYGYTF. CDR3 sequence (DNA): TGTGCCAGCAGACTCGCCGGGGGTCGGTATGGCTACACCTTC.

The chain couples TRBV5-1 to TRBJ1-1, with D tentatively TRBD1 (6 bases). The length of the CDR3 is 15 residues. Germline V gives CDR1 SGHRS, CDR2 YFSETQ. Trimming stripped 3 bases from V and 4 bases from J, with 16 bases between. The CDR3, as DNA: TGCGCCAGCAGCTACCGGACAGAGCGGGGCACTGAAGCTTTCTTT. It is translated as CASSYRTERGTEAFF.